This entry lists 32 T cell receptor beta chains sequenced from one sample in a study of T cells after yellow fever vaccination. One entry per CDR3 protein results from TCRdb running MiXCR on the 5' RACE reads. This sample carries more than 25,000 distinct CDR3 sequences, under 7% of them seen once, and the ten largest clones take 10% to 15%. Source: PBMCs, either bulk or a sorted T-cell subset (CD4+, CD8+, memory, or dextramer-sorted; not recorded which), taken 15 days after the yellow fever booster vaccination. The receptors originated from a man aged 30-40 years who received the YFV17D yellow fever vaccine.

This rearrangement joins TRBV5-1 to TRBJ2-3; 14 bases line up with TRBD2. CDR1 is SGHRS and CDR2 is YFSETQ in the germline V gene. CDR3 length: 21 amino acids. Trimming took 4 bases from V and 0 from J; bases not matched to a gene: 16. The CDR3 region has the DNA TGCGCCAGCAGCCCAACTCGGGATCGGAGACTAGCGGGAGGGAGCACAGATACGCAGTATTTT. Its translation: CASSPTRDRRLAGGSTDTQYF.

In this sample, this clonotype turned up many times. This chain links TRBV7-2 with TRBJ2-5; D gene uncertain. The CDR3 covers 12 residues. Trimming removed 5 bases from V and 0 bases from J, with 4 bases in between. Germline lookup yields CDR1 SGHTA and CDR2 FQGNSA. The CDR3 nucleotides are TGTGCCAGCAGCGCCTACCAAGAGACCCAGTACTTC. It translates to CASSAYQETQYF.

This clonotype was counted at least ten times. CDR3 bases: TGTGCCAATAGCGGGGCGAACTACGAGCAGTACTTC. Amino acids: CANSGANYEQYF. The chain uses TRBV19 and TRBJ2-7, with 8 bases lining up with TRBD2. The CDR3 length is 12 residues. J lost 3 bases, V lost 10 bases, and 5 bases had no gene match. CDR1 and CDR2 (germline): LNHDA, SQIVND (reference sequence).

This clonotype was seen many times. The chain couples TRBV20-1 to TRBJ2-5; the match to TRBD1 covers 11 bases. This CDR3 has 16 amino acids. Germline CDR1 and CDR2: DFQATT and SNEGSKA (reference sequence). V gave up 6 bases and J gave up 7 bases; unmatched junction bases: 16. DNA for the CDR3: TGCAGTGCAGCACGGGCCGGGACAGGGGGTATTGGGACCCAGTACTTC. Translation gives CSAARAGTGGIGTQYF.

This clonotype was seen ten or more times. The CDR3 reads CASSLLPTRKGTDTQYF. In nucleotides, the CDR3 is TGTGCCAGCAGCTTACTTCCGACCCGAAAAGGCACAGATACGCAGTATTTT. The chain employs TRBV11-2 and TRBJ2-3; D is unresolved. Germline V gives CDR1 SGHAT, CDR2 FQNNGV. This CDR3 region has 17 residues. V dropped 2 bases and J dropped 1 base, with 16 bases sitting between them. The full variable domain, with the rest looked up from reference TRBV11-2 and TRBJ2-3, is EAGVAQSPRYKIIEKRQSVAFWCNPISGHATLYWYQQILGQGPKLLIQFQNNGVVDDSQLPKDRFSAERLKGVDSTLKIQPAKLEDSAVYLCASSLLPTRKGTDTQYFGPGTRLTVL.

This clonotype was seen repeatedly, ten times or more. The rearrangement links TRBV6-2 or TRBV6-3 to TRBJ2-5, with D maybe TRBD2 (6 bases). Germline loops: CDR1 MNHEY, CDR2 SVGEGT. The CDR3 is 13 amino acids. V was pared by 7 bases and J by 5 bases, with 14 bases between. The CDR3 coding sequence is TGTGCCAGCAATGTTTACGGGAGTGAGACCCAGTACTTC. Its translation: CASNVYGSETQYF.

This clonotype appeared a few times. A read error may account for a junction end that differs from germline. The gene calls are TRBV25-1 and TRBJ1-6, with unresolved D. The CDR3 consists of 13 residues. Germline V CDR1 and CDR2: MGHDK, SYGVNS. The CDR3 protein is CASSEQGLGTLHF. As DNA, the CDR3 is TGTGCAAGCAGTGAACAAGGGTTGGGAACCCTCCACTTT.

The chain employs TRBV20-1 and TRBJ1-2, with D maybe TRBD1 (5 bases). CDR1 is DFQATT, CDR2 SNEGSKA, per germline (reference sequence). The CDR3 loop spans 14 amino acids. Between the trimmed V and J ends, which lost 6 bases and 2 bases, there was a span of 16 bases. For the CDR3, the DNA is TGCAGTGCAGGGGACTCAGTTCAGAACTATGGCTACACCTTC. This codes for CSAGDSVQNYGYTF.

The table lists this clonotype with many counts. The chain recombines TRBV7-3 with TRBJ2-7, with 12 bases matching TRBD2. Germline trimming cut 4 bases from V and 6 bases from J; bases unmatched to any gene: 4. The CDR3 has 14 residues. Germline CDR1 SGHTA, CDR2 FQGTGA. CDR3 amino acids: CASSWTSGTGEQYF. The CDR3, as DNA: TGTGCCAGCAGCTGGACTAGCGGGACTGGCGAGCAGTACTTC.

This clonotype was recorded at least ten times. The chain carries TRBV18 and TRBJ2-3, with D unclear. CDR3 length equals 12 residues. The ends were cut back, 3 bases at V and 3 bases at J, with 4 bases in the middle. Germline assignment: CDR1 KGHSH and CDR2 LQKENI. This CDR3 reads CASSPVTDTQYF. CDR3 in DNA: TGTGCCAGCTCACCGGTGACAGATACGCAGTATTTT.

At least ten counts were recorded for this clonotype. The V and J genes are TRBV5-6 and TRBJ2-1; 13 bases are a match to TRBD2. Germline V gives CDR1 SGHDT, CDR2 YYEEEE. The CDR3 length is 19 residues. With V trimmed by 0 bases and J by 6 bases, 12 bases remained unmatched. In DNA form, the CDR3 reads TGTGCCAGCAGCTTGGCCTTAGGGGTAGGACTAGCGGGAGTCAATGAGCAGTTCTTC. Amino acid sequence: CASSLALGVGLAGVNEQFF.

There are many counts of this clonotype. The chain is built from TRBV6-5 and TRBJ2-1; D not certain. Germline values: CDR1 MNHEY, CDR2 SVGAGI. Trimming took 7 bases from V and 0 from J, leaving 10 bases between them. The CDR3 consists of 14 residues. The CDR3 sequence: CASKMESSYNEQFF. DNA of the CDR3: TGTGCCAGCAAAATGGAATCCTCCTACAATGAGCAGTTCTTC.

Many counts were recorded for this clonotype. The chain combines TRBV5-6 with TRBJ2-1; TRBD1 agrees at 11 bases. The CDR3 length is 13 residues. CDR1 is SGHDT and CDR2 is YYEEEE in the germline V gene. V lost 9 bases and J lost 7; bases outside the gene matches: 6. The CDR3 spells CATGQGAGNEQFF. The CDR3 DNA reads TGTGCCACCGGACAGGGGGCGGGTAATGAGCAGTTCTTC.

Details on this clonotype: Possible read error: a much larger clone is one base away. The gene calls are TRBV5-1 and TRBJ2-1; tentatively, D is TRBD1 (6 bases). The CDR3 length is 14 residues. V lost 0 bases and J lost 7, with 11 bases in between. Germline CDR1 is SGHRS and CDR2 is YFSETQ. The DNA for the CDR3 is TGCGCCAGCAGCTTGGAGGGGGAAGATAATGAGCAGTTCTTC. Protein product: CASSLEGEDNEQFF.

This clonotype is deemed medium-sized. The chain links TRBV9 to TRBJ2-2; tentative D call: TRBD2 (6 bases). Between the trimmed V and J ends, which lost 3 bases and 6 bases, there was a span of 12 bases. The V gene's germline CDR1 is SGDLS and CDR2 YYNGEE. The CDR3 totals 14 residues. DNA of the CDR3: TGTGCCAGCAGCGGCGGCGGGGTCCCCGGGGAGCTGTTTTTT. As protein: CASSGGGVPGELFF.

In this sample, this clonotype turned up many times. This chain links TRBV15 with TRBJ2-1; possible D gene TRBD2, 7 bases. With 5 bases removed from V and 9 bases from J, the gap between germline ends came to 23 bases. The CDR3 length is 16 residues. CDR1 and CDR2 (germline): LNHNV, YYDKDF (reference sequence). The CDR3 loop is CATSPTRGAGASEQFF. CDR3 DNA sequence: TGTGCCACCAGCCCGACCCGGGGGGCGGGAGCATCTGAGCAGTTCTTC.

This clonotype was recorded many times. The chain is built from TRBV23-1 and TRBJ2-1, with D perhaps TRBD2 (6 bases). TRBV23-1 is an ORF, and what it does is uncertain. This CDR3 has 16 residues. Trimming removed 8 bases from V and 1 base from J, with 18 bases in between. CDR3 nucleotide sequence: TGCGCCAGCGACCCGGGGAGCGGGCCGTCCTACAATGAGCAGTTCTTC. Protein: CASDPGSGPSYNEQFF.

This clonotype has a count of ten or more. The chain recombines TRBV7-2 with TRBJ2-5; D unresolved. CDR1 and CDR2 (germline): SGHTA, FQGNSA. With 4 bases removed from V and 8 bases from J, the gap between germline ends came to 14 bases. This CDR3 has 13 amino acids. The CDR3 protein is CASSSGGLQTQYF. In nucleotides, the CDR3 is TGTGCCAGCAGCTCGGGTGGGTTGCAAACCCAGTACTTC.

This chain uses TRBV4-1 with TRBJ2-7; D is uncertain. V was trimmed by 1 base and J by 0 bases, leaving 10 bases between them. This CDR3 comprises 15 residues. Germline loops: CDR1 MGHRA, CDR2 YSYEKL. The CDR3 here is CASSQVYSSSYEQYF. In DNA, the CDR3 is TGCGCCAGCAGCCAAGTGTACTCGAGCTCCTACGAGCAGTACTTC.

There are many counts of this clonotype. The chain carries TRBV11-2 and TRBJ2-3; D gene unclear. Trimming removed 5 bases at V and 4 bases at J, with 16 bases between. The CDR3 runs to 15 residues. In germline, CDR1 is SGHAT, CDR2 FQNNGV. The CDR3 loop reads CASSLGPKLADTQYF. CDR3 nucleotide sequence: TGTGCCAGCAGCCTTGGTCCGAAGCTCGCAGATACGCAGTATTTT.

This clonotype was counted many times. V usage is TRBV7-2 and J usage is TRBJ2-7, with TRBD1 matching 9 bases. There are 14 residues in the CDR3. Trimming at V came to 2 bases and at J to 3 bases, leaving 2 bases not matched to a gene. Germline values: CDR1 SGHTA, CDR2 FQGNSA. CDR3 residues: CASSLNRGLYEQYF. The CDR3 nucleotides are TGTGCCAGCAGCTTAAACAGGGGGCTCTACGAGCAGTACTTC.

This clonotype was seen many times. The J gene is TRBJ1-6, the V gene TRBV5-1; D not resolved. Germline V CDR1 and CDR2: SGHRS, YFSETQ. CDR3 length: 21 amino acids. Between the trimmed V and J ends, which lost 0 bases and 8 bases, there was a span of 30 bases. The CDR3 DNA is TGCGCCAGCAGCTTGGCCCAGTTTCGGTCGGAGGTTCATTCTGTGGATTCACCCCTCCACTTT. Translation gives CASSLAQFRSEVHSVDSPLHF.

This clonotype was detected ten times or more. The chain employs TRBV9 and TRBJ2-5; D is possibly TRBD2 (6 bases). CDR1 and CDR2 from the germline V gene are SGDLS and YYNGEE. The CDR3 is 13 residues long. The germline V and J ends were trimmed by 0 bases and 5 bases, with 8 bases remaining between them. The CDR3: CASSVALAETQYF. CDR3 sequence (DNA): TGTGCCAGCAGCGTAGCGCTAGCGGAGACCCAGTACTTC.

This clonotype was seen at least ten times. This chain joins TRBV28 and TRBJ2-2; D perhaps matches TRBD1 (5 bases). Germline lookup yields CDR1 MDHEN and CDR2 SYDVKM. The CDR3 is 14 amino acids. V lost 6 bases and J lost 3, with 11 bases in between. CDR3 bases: TGTGCCAGCAGACGTCAGGGATACACCGGGGAGCTGTTTTTT. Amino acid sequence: CASRRQGYTGELFF. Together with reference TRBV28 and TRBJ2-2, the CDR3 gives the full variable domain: DVKVTQSSRYLVKRTGEKVFLECVQDMDHENMFWYRQDPGLGLRLIYFSYDVKMKEKGDIPEGYSVSREKKERFSLILESASTNQTSMYLCASRRQGYTGELFFGEGSRLTVL.

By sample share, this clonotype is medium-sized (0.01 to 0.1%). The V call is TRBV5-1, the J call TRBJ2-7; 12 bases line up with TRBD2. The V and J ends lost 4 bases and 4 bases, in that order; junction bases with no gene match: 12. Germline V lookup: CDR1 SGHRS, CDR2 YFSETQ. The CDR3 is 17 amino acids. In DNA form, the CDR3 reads TGCGCCAGCAGCATGGGACTAGCGGGCCCTTCGTTGTACGAGCAGTACTTC. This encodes CASSMGLAGPSLYEQYF.

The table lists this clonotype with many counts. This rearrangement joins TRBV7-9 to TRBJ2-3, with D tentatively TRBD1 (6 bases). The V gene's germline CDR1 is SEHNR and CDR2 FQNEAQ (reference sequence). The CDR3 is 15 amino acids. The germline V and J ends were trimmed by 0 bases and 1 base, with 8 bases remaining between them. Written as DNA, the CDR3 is TGTGCCAGCAGCTTAGCCAGGGGAGGCACAGATACGCAGTATTTT. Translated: CASSLARGGTDTQYF.

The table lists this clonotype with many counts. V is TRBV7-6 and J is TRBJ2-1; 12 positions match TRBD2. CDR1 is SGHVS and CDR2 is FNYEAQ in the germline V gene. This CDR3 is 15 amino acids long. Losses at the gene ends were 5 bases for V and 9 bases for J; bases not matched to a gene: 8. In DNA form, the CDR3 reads TGTGCCAGCAGCCCCCTAGCGGGAGGGCCCTTTGAGCAGTTCTTC. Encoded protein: CASSPLAGGPFEQFF.

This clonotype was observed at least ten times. CDR3 DNA sequence: TGTGCCAGCAGGACAGGGGGCTTATCCTACGAGCAGTACTTC. This codes for CASRTGGLSYEQYF. The chain combines TRBV6-5 with TRBJ2-7, with TRBD1 matching over 10 bases. This CDR3 has 14 residues. Germline trimming cut 6 bases from V and 1 base from J; bases unmatched to any gene: 3. Looked up from germline, CDR1 is MNHEY and CDR2 is SVGAGI.

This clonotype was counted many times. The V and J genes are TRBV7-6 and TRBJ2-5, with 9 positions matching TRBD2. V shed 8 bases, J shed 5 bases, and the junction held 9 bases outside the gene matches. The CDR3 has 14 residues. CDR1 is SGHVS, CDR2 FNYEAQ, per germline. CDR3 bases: TGTGCCAGCGGAGTAGCGGGAGTGGGTGAGACCCAGTACTTC. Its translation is CASGVAGVGETQYF.

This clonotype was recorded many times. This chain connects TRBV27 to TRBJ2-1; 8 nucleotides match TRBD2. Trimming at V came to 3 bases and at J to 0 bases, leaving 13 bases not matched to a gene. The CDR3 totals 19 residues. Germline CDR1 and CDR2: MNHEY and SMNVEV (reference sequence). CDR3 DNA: TGTGCCAGCAGTTTGCGGGGGGCTCTAGCGGGTAGCTCCTACAATGAGCAGTTCTTC. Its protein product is CASSLRGALAGSSYNEQFF.

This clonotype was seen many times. CDR3 DNA sequence: TGTGCCACCAGTGAAACCTCGGACGTGAATACGCAGTATTTT. Residues: CATSETSDVNTQYF. The chain recombines TRBV24-1 with TRBJ2-3; D is uncertain. CDR1 is KGHDR, CDR2 SFDVKD, per germline. V was clipped by 4 bases and J by 7 bases, with 14 bases between them. The CDR3 has 14 amino acids.

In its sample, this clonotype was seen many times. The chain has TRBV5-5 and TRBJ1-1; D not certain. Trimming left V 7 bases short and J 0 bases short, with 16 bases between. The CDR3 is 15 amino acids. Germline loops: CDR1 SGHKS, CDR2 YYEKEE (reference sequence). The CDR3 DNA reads TGTGCCAGCTCGTCAGGAAATCTCATGAACACTGAAGCTTTCTTT. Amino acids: CASSSGNLMNTEAFF. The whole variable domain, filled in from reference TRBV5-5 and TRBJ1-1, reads DAGVTQSPTHLIKTRGQQVTLRCSPISGHKSVSWYQQVLGQGPQFIFQYYEKEERGRGNFPDRFSARQFPNYSSELNVNALLLGDSALYLCASSSGNLMNTEAFFGQGTRLTVV.